These 22 T cell receptor beta chains came from one sample sequenced in a study of blood T cells in healthy people across ages. Primers used in a second PCR of roughly 6 to 11 cycles were a sample-barcoded 5' primer and a J-beta primer mix. TCRdb used MiXCR to reprocess the 5' RACE reads, holding one entry per CDR3 protein. The sample includes over 450,000 distinct CDR3 sequences, more than 20% of them seen just once. This sample was shared with a second study, whose subject was T cells of mothers and their children.

The specimen sequenced was blood. The source of these receptors is a boy aged 10-17 years in good health.

This rearrangement joins TRBV3-1 to TRBJ2-5; no clear D gene. Germline lookup yields CDR1 LGHDT and CDR2 YNNKEL (reference sequence). The germline V and J ends were trimmed by 3 bases and 1 base, with 9 bases remaining between them. CDR3 length: 14 residues. The CDR3 DNA reads as TGTGCCAGCAGCCATTTTTTAGGCCAAGAGACCCAGTACTTC. Protein sequence: CASSHFLGQETQYF.

This clonotype has a handful of counts. The rearrangement joins TRBV7-2 to TRBJ2-1; D might be TRBD1 (6 bases). V was trimmed by 2 bases and J by 4 bases, leaving 18 bases between them. CDR3 length: 17 amino acids. Germline CDR1 is SGHTA and CDR2 is FQGNSA. DNA of the CDR3: TGTGCCAGCAGCTTATATTCAGGACAGAGGGAATACAATGAGCAGTTCTTC. Protein sequence: CASSLYSGQREYNEQFF.

V is TRBV6-6 and J is TRBJ1-1; TRBD1 is a possible D gene (6 bases). Germline lookup yields CDR1 MNHNY and CDR2 SVGAGI (reference sequence). CDR3 length: 15 residues. Between the trimmed V and J ends, which lost 6 bases and 1 base, there was a span of 15 bases. The CDR3 here is CASSAKGVGNTEAFF. The CDR3, as DNA: TGTGCCAGCAGCGCAAAGGGGGTCGGGAACACTGAAGCTTTCTTT.

This clonotype was found a few times. The gene calls are TRBV14 and TRBJ2-5; D possibly corresponds to TRBD2 (5 bases). Germline V gives CDR1 SGHDN, CDR2 FVKESK. The CDR3 extends over 17 amino acids. Trimming stripped 0 bases from V and 5 bases from J, with 19 bases between. Written as DNA, the CDR3 is TGTGCCAGCAGCCAAGATGGAGGAGTGGCACTGGGGGAGACCCAGTACTTC. Translation: CASSQDGGVALGETQYF.

The rearrangement links TRBV9 to TRBJ2-5, with D possibly matching TRBD1 (6 bases). Germline V CDR1 and CDR2: SGDLS, YYNGEE. V lost 0 bases and J lost 4, with 16 bases in between. The CDR3 runs 16 residues. The CDR3 sequence is CASSVEGVRRLETQYF. The CDR3 nucleotides are TGTGCCAGCAGCGTAGAGGGGGTGAGGCGGCTAGAGACCCAGTACTTC. Full variable domain (rest looked up from reference TRBV9 and TRBJ2-5): DSGVTQTPKHLITATGQRVTLRCSPRSGDLSVYWYQQSLDQGLQFLIQYYNGEERAKGNILERFSAQQFPDLHSELNLSSLELGDSALYFCASSVEGVRRLETQYFGPGTRLLVL.

The chain couples TRBV7-2 to TRBJ1-2; D not resolved. CDR1 and CDR2 (germline): SGHTA, FQGNSA. CDR3 length: 13 residues. The germline V and J ends were trimmed by 6 bases and 4 bases, with 12 bases remaining between them. CDR3 in amino acids: CASRGFTTYGYTF. The CDR3 DNA reads TGTGCCAGCAGGGGCTTTACGACCTATGGCTACACCTTC.

In this sample, this clonotype turned up a few times. The gene calls are TRBV9 and TRBJ2-1; TRBD2 aligns across 10 bases. Germline V gene sequence: CDR1 SGDLS, CDR2 YYNGEE. Trimming at V came to 0 bases and at J to 6 bases, leaving 3 bases not matched to a gene. This CDR3 contains 15 residues. The DNA for the CDR3 is TGTGCCAGCAGCGTAGGGGCTAGCGGGGGCAATGAGCAGTTCTTC. As protein: CASSVGASGGNEQFF.

The CDR3 region is CASSPTPGQTTDTQYF. CDR3 in DNA: TGTGCCAGCAGCCCAACCCCGGGACAGACCACAGATACGCAGTATTTT. The gene calls are TRBV7-2 and TRBJ2-3; 7 nucleotides align to TRBD1. The CDR3 contains 16 residues. V lost 5 bases, J lost 2 bases, and 10 bases stayed unmatched. Germline lookup yields CDR1 SGHTA and CDR2 FQGNSA. Supplemented by reference TRBV7-2 and TRBJ2-3, the full variable domain reads GAGVSQSPSNKVTEKGKDVELRCDPISGHTALYWYRQSLGQGLEFLIYFQGNSAPDKSGLPSDRFSAERTGGSVSTLTIQRTQQEDSAVYLCASSPTPGQTTDTQYFGPGTRLTVL.

This clonotype was seen a handful of times. The CDR3 DNA follows: TGTGCCAGCAGTTACTCGCTAGCGGGAGTTGATACGCAGTATTTT. Its translation is CASSYSLAGVDTQYF. The chain links TRBV6-5 to TRBJ2-3, with 10 bases matching TRBD2. This CDR3 is 15 amino acids long. The germline CDR1 and CDR2 sequences are MNHEY and SVGAGI. With V trimmed by 0 bases and J by 6 bases, 3 bases remained unmatched.

This clonotype was counted ten times or more. The chain recombines TRBV28 with TRBJ2-1; the match to TRBD2 covers 12 bases. J was trimmed by 10 bases and V by 5 bases; bases with no gene match: 6. Looked up from germline, CDR1 is MDHEN and CDR2 is SYDVKM. The CDR3 has 14 residues. The CDR3 protein is CASSPSGGGNEQFF. CDR3 DNA: TGTGCCAGCAGTCCTAGCGGGGGGGGCAACGAGCAGTTCTTC.

The chain has TRBV5-4 and TRBJ2-4; tentatively, D is TRBD1 or TRBD2 (5 bases each). Trimming took 0 bases from V and 7 from J, leaving 11 bases between them. Germline V CDR1 and CDR2: SGHNT, YYREEE (reference sequence). This CDR3 contains 14 residues. DNA for the CDR3: TGTGCCAGCAGCTTGGGGTGGGGCGGGAACATTCAGTACTTC. It codes for CASSLGWGGNIQYF.

This clonotype was seen more than once but under ten times. The chain recombines TRBV5-1 with TRBJ2-1; 8 nucleotides align to TRBD2. This CDR3 is built from 16 residues. V was clipped by 0 bases and J by 4 bases; unmatched bases: 6. The germline CDR1 and CDR2 sequences are SGHRS and YFSETQ. The CDR3 nucleotides read TGCGCCAGCAGCTTGGTGGGTAGCGGGACTTACAATGAGCAGTTCTTC. This gives the protein CASSLVGSGTYNEQFF. The variable domain in full, with the rest retrieved from reference TRBV5-1 and TRBJ2-1, is KAGVTQTPRYLIKTRGQQVTLSCSPISGHRSVSWYQQTPGQGLQFLFEYFSETQRNKGNFPGRFSGRQFSNSRSEMNVSTLELGDSALYLCASSLVGSGTYNEQFFGPGTRLTVL.

This clonotype showed up just a few times. The chain uses TRBV29-1 and TRBJ1-2; D ambiguous. V lost 7 bases, J lost 4 bases, and 13 bases lay in between. From germline, CDR1 is SQVTM and CDR2 ANQGSEA. This CDR3 spans 12 amino acids. CDR3 nucleotide sequence: TGCAGCGGACTCGCCGGTCTCTATGGCTACACCTTC. This encodes CSGLAGLYGYTF.

The chain combines TRBV29-1 with TRBJ2-2; the match to TRBD1 covers 7 bases. The CDR3 is made up of 16 amino acids. V lost 1 base and J lost 0; bases outside the gene matches: 5. CDR1 and CDR2 (germline): SQVTM, ANQGSEA. CDR3: CSVEVWDRTNTGELFF. The CDR3 DNA sequence: TGCAGCGTTGAAGTTTGGGACAGAACGAACACCGGGGAGCTGTTTTTT.

The sample holds one count of this clonotype. The chain employs TRBV28 and TRBJ1-5; maybe TRBD1 (5 bases). Germline V gives CDR1 MDHEN, CDR2 SYDVKM. CDR3 length: 15 residues. V was trimmed by 5 bases and J by 0 bases, leaving 11 bases between them. This CDR3 reads CASSRTFNSNQPQHF. In nucleotides, the CDR3 is TGTGCCAGCAGTCGGACATTCAATAGCAATCAGCCCCAGCATTTT.

This clonotype was picked up a small number of times. The CDR3 coding sequence is TGTGCCAGCAGCGTAGAGGCCCCGAACACTGAAGCTTTCTTT. This encodes CASSVEAPNTEAFF. The J gene is TRBJ1-1, the V gene TRBV9; no firm D call. In germline, CDR1 is SGDLS, CDR2 YYNGEE. Trimming shortened V by 0 bases and J by 1 base, and 7 bases separated the two germline ends. This CDR3 is built from 14 residues.

The chain has TRBV27 and TRBJ1-1, with D possibly matching TRBD1 (6 bases). Germline V gene sequence: CDR1 MNHEY, CDR2 SMNVEV (reference sequence). The V and J ends lost 4 bases and 1 base respectively, with 13 bases between them. The CDR3 sequence is 15 residues long. The CDR3 reads CASSSDPQGNTEAFF. CDR3 nucleotide sequence: TGTGCCAGCAGTTCAGATCCACAGGGGAACACTGAAGCTTTCTTT.

This clonotype was counted only a few times. The chain combines TRBV7-2 with TRBJ2-2; 7 bases fit TRBD2. CDR1 SGHTA and CDR2 FQGNSA come from the germline V gene. This CDR3 has 15 amino acids. Unmatched junction bases numbered 6, after V lost 5 bases and J lost 3 bases. The CDR3 reads CASSLWDYYTGELFF. The CDR3 DNA follows: TGTGCCAGCAGCCTATGGGACTACTACACCGGGGAGCTGTTTTTT.

This chain's CDR3 is CASSLSRKGLETQYF. The CDR3 DNA is TGTGCCAGCAGCTTAAGTAGAAAGGGGTTAGAGACCCAGTACTTC. The chain uses TRBV7-9 and TRBJ2-5; D possibly corresponds to TRBD1 (5 bases). The CDR3 has 15 amino acids. Germline V gene lookup returns CDR1 SEHNR and CDR2 FQNEAQ (reference sequence). The V end was cut by 2 bases, the J end by 4 bases, with 14 bases between.

This clonotype has only a few counts. The genes are TRBV15 and TRBJ2-7; unclear D gene. The CDR3 totals 13 residues. The germline V and J ends were trimmed by 0 bases and 5 bases, with 8 bases remaining between them. Germline V gene lookup returns CDR1 LNHNV and CDR2 YYDKDF (reference sequence). Here the CDR3 reads CATSRDLGHEQYF. DNA for the CDR3: TGTGCCACCAGCAGAGATTTAGGACACGAGCAGTACTTC.

A few counts support this clonotype. The V gene is TRBV7-9, the J gene TRBJ2-1, with D hard to call. V was trimmed by 5 bases and J by 0 bases, leaving 20 bases between them. The CDR3 runs 18 residues. Germline loops: CDR1 SEHNR, CDR2 FQNEAQ (reference sequence). CDR3 loop: CASSTPYRPENSYNEQFF. The CDR3 coding sequence is TGTGCCAGCAGCACCCCTTACCGGCCCGAGAACTCCTACAATGAGCAGTTCTTC.

The sample holds a few counts of this clonotype. The chain couples TRBV20-1 to TRBJ1-5; D possibly corresponds to TRBD1 (5 bases). The CDR3 is 14 amino acids. V lost 5 bases to trimming and J lost 3 bases, with 14 bases between them. Germline CDR1 reads DFQATT; CDR2 reads SNEGSKA (reference sequence). CDR3 region: CSAGAGTSNQPQHF. CDR3 in DNA: TGCAGTGCTGGGGCGGGGACCTCCAATCAGCCCCAGCATTTT.